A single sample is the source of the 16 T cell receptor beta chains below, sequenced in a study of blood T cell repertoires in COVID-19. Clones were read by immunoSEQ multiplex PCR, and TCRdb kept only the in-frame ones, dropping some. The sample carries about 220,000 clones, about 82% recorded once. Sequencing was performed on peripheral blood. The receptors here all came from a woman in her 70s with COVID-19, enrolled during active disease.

The CDR3 nucleotides read TGTGCCAGCACCCGACTGGGTGTCAGTGAGACCCAGTACTTC. Amino acids: CASTRLGVSETQYF. The chain links TRBV11-3 to TRBJ2-5; D gene unclear. Germline CDR1 and CDR2: SGHNT and YENEEA. This CDR3 is 14 amino acids long. The V gene lost 7 bases and the J gene lost 5 bases, with 17 bases spanning the gap.

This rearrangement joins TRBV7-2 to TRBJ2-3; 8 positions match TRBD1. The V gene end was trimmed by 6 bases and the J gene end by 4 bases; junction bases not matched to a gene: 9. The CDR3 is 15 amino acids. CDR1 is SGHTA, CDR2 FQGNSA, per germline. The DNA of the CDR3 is TGTGCCAGCAGTCTAGACAGGGGCGCCCCAGATACGCAGTATTTT. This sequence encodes CASSLDRGAPDTQYF.

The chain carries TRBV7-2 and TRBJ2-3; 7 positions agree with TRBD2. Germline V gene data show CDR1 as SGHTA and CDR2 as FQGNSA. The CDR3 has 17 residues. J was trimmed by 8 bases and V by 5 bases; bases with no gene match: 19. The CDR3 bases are TGTGCCAGCAGCAGACGCCGGGGGGTTGTAGCGTCAGTTACGCAGTATTTT. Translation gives CASSRRRGVVASVTQYF.

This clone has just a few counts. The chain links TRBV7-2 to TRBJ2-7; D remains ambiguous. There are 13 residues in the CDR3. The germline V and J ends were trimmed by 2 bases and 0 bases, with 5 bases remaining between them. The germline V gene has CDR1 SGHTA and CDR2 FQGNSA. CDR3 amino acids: CASSLTDSYEQYF. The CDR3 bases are TGTGCCAGCAGCTTAACAGACTCCTACGAGCAGTACTTC.

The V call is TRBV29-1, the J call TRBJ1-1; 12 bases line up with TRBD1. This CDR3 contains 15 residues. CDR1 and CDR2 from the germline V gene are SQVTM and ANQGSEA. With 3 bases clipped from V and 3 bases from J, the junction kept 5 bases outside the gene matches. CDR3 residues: CSVEGTGGWDTEAFF. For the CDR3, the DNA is TGCAGCGTTGAGGGGACAGGGGGCTGGGACACTGAAGCTTTCTTT.

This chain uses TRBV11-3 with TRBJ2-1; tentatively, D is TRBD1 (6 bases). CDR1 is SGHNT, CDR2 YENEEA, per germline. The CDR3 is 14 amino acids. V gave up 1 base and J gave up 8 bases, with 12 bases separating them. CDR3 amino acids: CASSLGRGSDEQFF. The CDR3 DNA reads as TGTGCCAGCAGCTTAGGCAGGGGAAGCGATGAGCAGTTCTTC.

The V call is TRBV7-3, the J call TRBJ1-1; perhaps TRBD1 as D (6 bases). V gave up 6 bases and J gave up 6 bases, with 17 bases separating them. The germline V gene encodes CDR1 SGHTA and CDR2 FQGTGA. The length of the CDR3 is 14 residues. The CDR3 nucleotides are TGTGCCAGCAGGGGAACAGGGAATAGGGCTGAAGCTTTCTTT. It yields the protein CASRGTGNRAEAFF.

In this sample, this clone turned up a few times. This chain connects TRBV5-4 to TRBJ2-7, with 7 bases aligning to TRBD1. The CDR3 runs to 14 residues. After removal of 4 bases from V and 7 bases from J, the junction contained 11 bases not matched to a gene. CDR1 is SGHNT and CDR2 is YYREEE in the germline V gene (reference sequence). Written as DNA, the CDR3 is TGTGCCAGCAGCGCCGGGACAGCCCTGAGAGAGCAGTACTTC. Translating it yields CASSAGTALREQYF. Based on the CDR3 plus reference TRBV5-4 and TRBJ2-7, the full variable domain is ETGVTQSPTHLIKTRGQQVTLRCSSQSGHNTVSWYQQALGQGPQFIFQYYREEENGRGNFPPRFSGLQFPNYSSELNVNALELDDSALYLCASSAGTALREQYFGPGTRLTVT.

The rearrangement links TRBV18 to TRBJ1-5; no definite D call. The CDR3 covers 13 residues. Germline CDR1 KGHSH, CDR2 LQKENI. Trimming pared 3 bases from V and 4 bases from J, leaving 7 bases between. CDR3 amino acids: CASSPDINQPQHF. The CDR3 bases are TGTGCCAGCTCACCTGACATAAATCAGCCCCAGCATTTT.

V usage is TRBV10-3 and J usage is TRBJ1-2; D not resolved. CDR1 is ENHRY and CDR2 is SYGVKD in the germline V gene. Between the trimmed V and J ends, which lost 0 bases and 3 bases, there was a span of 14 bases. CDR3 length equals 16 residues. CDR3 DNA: TGTGCCATCAGTGAGTCTACCCTCAGTGTTTACTATGGCTACACCTTC. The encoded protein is CAISESTLSVYYGYTF.

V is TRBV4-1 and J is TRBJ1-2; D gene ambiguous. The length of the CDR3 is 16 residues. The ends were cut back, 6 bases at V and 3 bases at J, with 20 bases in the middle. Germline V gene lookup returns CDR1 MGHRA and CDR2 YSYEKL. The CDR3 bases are TGCGCCAGCAGACGGACGGATGGGAGGGCCCACTATGGCTACACCTTC. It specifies CASRRTDGRAHYGYTF.

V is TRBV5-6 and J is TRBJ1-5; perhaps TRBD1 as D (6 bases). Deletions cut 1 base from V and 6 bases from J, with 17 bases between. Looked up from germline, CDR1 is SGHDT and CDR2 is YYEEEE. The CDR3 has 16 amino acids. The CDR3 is CASSLRGQGIFQPQHF. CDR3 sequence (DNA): TGTGCCAGCAGCTTGAGAGGGCAGGGGATATTTCAGCCCCAGCATTTT.

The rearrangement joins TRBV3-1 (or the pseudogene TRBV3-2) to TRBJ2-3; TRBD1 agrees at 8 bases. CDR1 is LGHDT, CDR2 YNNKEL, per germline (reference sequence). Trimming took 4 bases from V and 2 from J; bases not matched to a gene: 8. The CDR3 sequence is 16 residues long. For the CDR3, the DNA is TGTGCCAGCAGCCCACGACAGGGGATGGCCACAGATACGCAGTATTTT. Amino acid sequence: CASSPRQGMATDTQYF.

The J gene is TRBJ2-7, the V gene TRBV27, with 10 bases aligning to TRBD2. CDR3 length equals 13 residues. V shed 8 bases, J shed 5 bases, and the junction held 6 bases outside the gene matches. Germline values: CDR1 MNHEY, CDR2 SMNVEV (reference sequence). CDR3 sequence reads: CASGPSGRDEQYF. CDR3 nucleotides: TGTGCCAGCGGACCTAGCGGGAGAGACGAGCAGTACTTC.

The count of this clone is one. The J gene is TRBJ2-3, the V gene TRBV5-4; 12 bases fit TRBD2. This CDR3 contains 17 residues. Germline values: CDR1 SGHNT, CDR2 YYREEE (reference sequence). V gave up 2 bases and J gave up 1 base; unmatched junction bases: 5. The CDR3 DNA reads TGTGCCAGCAGCTTACCACTAGCGGGAGGTGGCACAGATACGCAGTATTTT. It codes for CASSLPLAGGGTDTQYF. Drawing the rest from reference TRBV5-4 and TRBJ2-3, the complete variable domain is ETGVTQSPTHLIKTRGQQVTLRCSSQSGHNTVSWYQQALGQGPQFIFQYYREEENGRGNFPPRFSGLQFPNYSSELNVNALELDDSALYLCASSLPLAGGGTDTQYFGPGTRLTVL.

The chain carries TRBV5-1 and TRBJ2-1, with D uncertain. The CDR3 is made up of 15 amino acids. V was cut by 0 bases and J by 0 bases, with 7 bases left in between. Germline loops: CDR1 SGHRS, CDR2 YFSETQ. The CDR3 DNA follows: TGCGCCAGCAGCTTGGCATACAACTCCTACAATGAGCAGTTCTTC. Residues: CASSLAYNSYNEQFF.